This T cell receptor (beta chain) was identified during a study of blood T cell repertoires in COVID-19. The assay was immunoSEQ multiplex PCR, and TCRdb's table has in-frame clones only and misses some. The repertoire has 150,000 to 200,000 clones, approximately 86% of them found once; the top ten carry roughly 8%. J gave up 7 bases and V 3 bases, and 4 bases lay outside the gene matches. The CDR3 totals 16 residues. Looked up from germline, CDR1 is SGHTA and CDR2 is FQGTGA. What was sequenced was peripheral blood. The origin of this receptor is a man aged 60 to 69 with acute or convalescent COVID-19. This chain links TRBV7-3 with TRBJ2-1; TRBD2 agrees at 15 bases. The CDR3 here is CASSLGLAGGGNEQFF. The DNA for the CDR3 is TGTGCCAGCAGCTTGGGACTAGCGGGAGGAGGGAATGAGCAGTTCTTC.